This T cell receptor beta chain was recovered during a study of blood T cell repertoires in COVID-19. This clone was detected once. The trim removed 6 bases at V and 7 bases at J, leaving 7 bases unmatched. The CDR3 extends over 15 amino acids. Germline CDR1 and CDR2: LGHDT and YNNKEL (reference sequence). TCRdb's copy holds only in-frame clones and misses some; the assay was immunoSEQ multiplex PCR. Of over 150,000 clones in the sample, about 88% were seen once. The sequenced material came from peripheral blood. The receptor was derived from a man aged 50 to 59 with COVID-19, enrolled during active disease. V and J are TRBV3-1 (or the pseudogene TRBV3-2) and TRBJ1-6; 9 bases match TRBD1. The CDR3 DNA sequence: TGTGCCAGCAGACGACGACAGGGGGACAATTCACCCCTCCACTTT. Residues: CASRRRQGDNSPLHF.